The present TCR beta chain was sequenced within a study of Ad26.COV2.S vaccination and SARS-CoV-2 variants. Study in general: Donor joined the COV1001 Ad26.COV2.S trial arm. The study gave Ad26.COV2.S intramuscularly, once or twice 56 days apart.

To note about this clone: This CDR3 is also generated by other DNA sequences in the sample.

Method: immunoSEQ multiplex PCR; TCRdb's copy keeps in-frame clones and lacks some. Of 430,000 or so clones in the sample, more than 80% are singletons; the top ten hold 12%. Treatment in this sample: roughly 20 received Ad26.COV2.S at low or high dose, single or two shots; 5 received placebo; per-sample allocation not given. On day 63 after the first injection, vaccine and placebo recipients gave samples. The TCR comes from a person between 18 and 59 years old who received the Ad26.COV2.S COVID-19 vaccine or a placebo. The material sequenced was peripheral blood, taken in a trial of Ad26.COV2.S vaccine versus placebo.

The CDR3: CSASRNTEAFF. DNA of the CDR3: TGCAGTGCTAGCAGGAACACTGAAGCTTTCTTT. The chain combines TRBV20-1 with TRBJ1-1; no reliable D call. The CDR3 sequence is 11 residues long. Trimming pared 3 bases from V and 1 base from J, leaving 3 bases between. The germline V gene encodes CDR1 DFQATT and CDR2 SNEGSKA (reference sequence).